This is a list of T cell receptor beta chains from one sample in a study of T cell responses to AZD1222 COVID-19 vaccine. Using immunoSEQ multiplex PCR, the repertoire was profiled, and TCRdb retains in-frame clones only, with some absent. The sample consists of more than 110,000 clones, roughly 90% of them appearing once. The sequenced sample was peripheral blood, obtained on day 0 of AZD1222 vaccination. These receptors all come from an adult in good health. The CDR3 runs from the conserved cysteine through the conserved F or W. Each record gives: D gene, V gene, clone size, J gene, CDR3 DNA, CDR3 protein. A D gene is named only where the DNA matches it firmly. The size of a clone is reported for some rows only, either as once, few or many, or as a class for expanded clones.

>-|TRBV19|-|TRBJ1-5
TGTGCCAGTAGTGCCAGGCCTATGCAGCCCCAGCATTTT
CASSARPMQPQHF
>-|TRBV6-5|-|TRBJ1-2
TGTGCCAGCAGTTACTCGGGGGGCGACTATGGCTACACCTTC
CASSYSGGDYGYTF
>TRBD2|TRBV27|-|TRBJ2-7
TGTGCCAGCAGACTAGCGGCTACCTACGAGCAGTACTTC
CASRLAATYEQYF
>TRBD2|TRBV24-1|-|TRBJ2-1
TGTGCCACCAGTGATCGGACAGGGAAGACGGGACTAGCGGGATTGGGTGAGCAGTTCTTC
CATSDRTGKTGLAGLGEQFF
>TRBD1|TRBV28|-|TRBJ2-7
TGTGCCAGCAGTTTAACGGGACAGGCCTACGAGCAGTACTTC
CASSLTGQAYEQYF
>-|TRBV11-2|-|TRBJ2-7
TGTGCCAGCAGCTTACGGCCGCACCACTACGAGCAGTACTTC
CASSLRPHHYEQYF
>TRBD1|TRBV18|-|TRBJ1-4
TGTGCCAGCTCACTTGGACAGGTCCCTAATGAAAAACTGTTTTTT
CASSLGQVPNEKLFF
>TRBD1|TRBV2|-|TRBJ1-5
TGTGCCAGCAGTGCGGGACAGTTTAATCAGCCCCAGCATTTT
CASSAGQFNQPQHF
>-|TRBV5-4|-|TRBJ2-5
TGTGCCAGCAGTCGGGACGGTCTAGGGGAGACCCAGTACTTC
CASSRDGLGETQYF
>-|TRBV12-3/TRBV12-4|-|TRBJ2-3
TGTGCCAGCAGTTTTCGGGCAGATACGCAGTATTTT
CASSFRADTQYF
>TRBD1|TRBV30|-|TRBJ1-4
TGTGCCTGGATATTGGCAGGACAGGGCTCCCTTGCAACTAATGAAAAACTGTTTTTT
CAWILAGQGSLATNEKLFF
>-|TRBV7-9|-|TRBJ2-3
TGTGCCAGCAGCTTTTTCGTAAGCACAGATACGCAGTATTTT
CASSFFVSTDTQYF
>TRBD1|TRBV11-2|-|TRBJ1-1
TGTGCCAGCAGCTTAGAAATTCTGACAGGGCCGTACACTGAAGCTTTCTTT
CASSLEILTGPYTEAFF
>TRBD1|TRBV29-1|-|TRBJ1-1
TGCAGCGGCAGACAGGGGTGGAACACTGAAGCTTTCTTT
CSGRQGWNTEAFF
>TRBD2|TRBV5-1|-|TRBJ2-7
TGCGCCAGCAGCTTAAACCAGGGACGACTAGCGGTACCTTACGAGCAGTACTTC
CASSLNQGRLAVPYEQYF
>-|TRBV15|-|TRBJ1-5
TGTGCCACCAGCAGTTTCAGGGATAACAATCAGCCCCAGCATTTT
CATSSFRDNNQPQHF
>-|TRBV4-2|-|TRBJ1-1
TGTGCCAGCAGCCAGGAAACTTTAGGCGGAGGCACTGAAGCTTTCTTT
CASSQETLGGGTEAFF
>TRBD1|TRBV5-1|-|TRBJ2-7
TGCGCCAGCAGCTTGACCGGGACAGGGAGTAACGAGCAGTACTTC
CASSLTGTGSNEQYF
>TRBD2|TRBV9|-|TRBJ2-1
TGTGCCAGCAGCGTAGGGGGACTAGCGGTTCTTAGCTCCTACAATGAGCAGTTCTTC
CASSVGGLAVLSSYNEQFF
>-|TRBV24-1|-|TRBJ1-3
TGTGCACAAAAATCCCCCCGACAGCGTGCCTCTGGAAACACCATATATTTT
CAQKSPRQRASGNTIYF
>-|TRBV18|-|TRBJ1-2
TGTGCCAGCTCACCGGCCCCCGGGTACTATGGCTACACCTTC
CASSPAPGYYGYTF
>-|TRBV3-1/TRBV3-2|-|TRBJ2-3
TGTGCCAGCAGCCAAGAGGCTGTGGCAGATACGCAGTATTTT
CASSQEAVADTQYF
>-|TRBV29-1|-|TRBJ1-1
TGCAGCGCCTCTGGGGGGGGCACTGAAGCTTTCTTT
CSASGGGTEAFF
>TRBD1|TRBV27|-|TRBJ1-1
TGTGCCAGCAGTTTAGGCGGGACAGCCTCTGAAGCTTTCTTT
CASSLGGTASEAFF
>-|TRBV7-2|once|TRBJ1-2
TGTGCCAGCAGCTTAGTCCAGGGAAACTATGGCTACACCTTC
CASSLVQGNYGYTF
>-|TRBV11-3|-|TRBJ2-1
TGTGCCAGCAGCTCACCTCACTCTAGCTCCTACAATGAGCAGTTCTTC
CASSSPHSSSYNEQFF